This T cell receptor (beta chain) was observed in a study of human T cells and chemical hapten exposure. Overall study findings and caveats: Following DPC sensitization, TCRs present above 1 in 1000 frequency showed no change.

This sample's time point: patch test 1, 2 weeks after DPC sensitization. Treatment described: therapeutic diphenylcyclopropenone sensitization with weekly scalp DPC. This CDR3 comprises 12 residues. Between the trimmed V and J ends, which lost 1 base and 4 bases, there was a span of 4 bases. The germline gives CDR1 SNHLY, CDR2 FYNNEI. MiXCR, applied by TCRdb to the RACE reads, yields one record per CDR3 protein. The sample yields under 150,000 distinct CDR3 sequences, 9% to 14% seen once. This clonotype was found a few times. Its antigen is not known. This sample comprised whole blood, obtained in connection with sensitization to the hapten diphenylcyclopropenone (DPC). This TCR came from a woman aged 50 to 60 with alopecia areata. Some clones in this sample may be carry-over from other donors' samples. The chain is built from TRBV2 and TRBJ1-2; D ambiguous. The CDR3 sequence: CASSEDGYGYTF. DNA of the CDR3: TGTGCCAGCAGTGAAGACGGCTATGGCTACACCTTC.